These 3 T cell receptor beta chains came from one sample sequenced in a study of blood T cell repertoires in COVID-19. Produced via immunoSEQ multiplex PCR; TCRdb's table is partial and in-frame only. Among fewer than 200,000 clones listed, 70% to 90% were seen once. The sample comprised peripheral blood. Every receptor here comes from a man between 60 and 75 years old who had recovered from COVID-19.

This chain uses TRBV9 with TRBJ2-3, with 8 bases matching TRBD2. The CDR3 consists of 14 residues. CDR1 SGDLS and CDR2 YYNGEE come from the germline V gene. The V segment lost 1 base and the J segment 4 bases; nucleotides outside the gene matches: 2. This chain's CDR3 is CASSVQAGADTQYF. The CDR3 DNA follows: TGTGCCAGCAGCGTACAAGCGGGGGCAGATACGCAGTATTTT. The full variable domain, completed using reference TRBV9 and TRBJ2-3, is DSGVTQTPKHLITATGQRVTLRCSPRSGDLSVYWYQQSLDQGLQFLIQYYNGEERAKGNILERFSAQQFPDLHSELNLSSLELGDSALYFCASSVQAGADTQYFGPGTRLTVL.

This clone was detected only a few times. V gene TRBV19 combines with J gene TRBJ1-2, with D tentatively TRBD1 (5 bases). V gave up 5 bases and J gave up 0 bases, with 10 bases separating them. The CDR3 covers 14 residues. Germline V lookup: CDR1 LNHDA, CDR2 SQIVND (reference sequence). CDR3 nucleotides: TGTGCCAGTAGTCTCCGGGGGACTAACTATGGCTACACCTTC. This gives the protein CASSLRGTNYGYTF. The entire variable domain, with the rest obtained from reference TRBV19 and TRBJ1-2, is as follows: DGGITQSPKYLFRKEGQNVTLSCEQNLNHDAMYWYRQDPGQGLRLIYYSQIVNDFQKGDIAEGYSVSREKKESFPLTVTSAQKNPTAFYLCASSLRGTNYGYTFGSGTRLTVV.

The chain recombines TRBV6-2 or TRBV6-3 with TRBJ1-5, with D tentatively TRBD1 (6 bases). V gave up 2 bases and J gave up 7 bases, with 15 bases separating them. This CDR3 is 15 amino acids long. CDR1 and CDR2 (germline): MNHEY, SVGEGT. The CDR3 DNA sequence: TGTGCCAGCAGTTACCGGACATCCAGGGGACAGCCCCAGCATTTT. It codes for CASSYRTSRGQPQHF.